The clone carrying this T cell receptor (beta chain) was seen at least ten times. The sample is drawn from a study of CD8 T cells in ankylosing spondylitis. Germline V gene data show CDR1 as SGHTA and CDR2 as FQGTGA. The CDR3 runs 14 residues. V shed 1 base and J shed 6 bases, with 9 bases lying between them. MiXCR was run by TCRdb on the 5' RACE reads, yielding one entry per CDR3 protein. The sample records about 140,000 distinct CDR3 sequences, around 10% being singletons. Sequenced input: blood, either unsorted or a sorted T cell fraction (not recorded which). The gene calls are TRBV7-3 and TRBJ2-2; D remains unclear. The TCR was taken from a female donor with ankylosing spondylitis or in good health (not recorded which). The CDR3, as DNA: TGTGCCAGCAGCTTAATAATTGGTTCCGGGGAGCTGTTTTTT. Protein sequence: CASSLIIGSGELFF.